Detailed here is one TCR beta chain. This clone was seen more than once but under ten times. The specificity of this receptor is unknown. Base-call qualities are not available, and no considerably larger clone is one nucleotide away. The time point tag for this specimen amounts to: 4 weeks on oral tofacitinib. Sample treatment or condition, as interpreted from the label and publication: oral pan-JAK inhibitor, 5-10 mg twice daily. Lesional scalp punch biopsies and peripheral blood were collected from alopecia areata patients. PBMCs were isolated by density centrifugation and stained for CD3, CD4 and CD8, after which CD4+ and CD8+ T cells were sorted on a FACSAria. This sample was taken from a study of CD8+ T cells in alopecia areata (dated by TCRdb to about 2018). Regarding the study in general: Treated patients were enrolled in an open-label pilot trial of oral tofacitinib, 5 to 10 mg twice daily, for moderate-to-severe alopecia areata. Tofacitinib was given for 6 to 18 months, followed by 6 months of follow-up off drug to assess delayed response and recurrence. In treated patients, disease severity was measured using the SALT score, which gives the percentage of scalp surface area affected. To study T cell clonal expansion in alopecia areata, the researchers applied high-throughput TCRbeta sequencing to both the C3H/HeJ mouse model and human patients. On the human side, TCRbeta sequencing was run on scalp tissue and on sorted CD4+ and CD8+ peripheral blood T cells from healthy controls and from alopecia areata patients with either patchy or totalis/universalis disease. Biopsies were taken from tofacitinib-treated patients at baseline and at 4 and 24 weeks of treatment, and a later scalp biopsy was taken in several of the tofacitinib-treated patients. Scalp clonality was compared across normal scalp (n=4), patchy alopecia areata scalp (n=8), and alopecia totalis/universalis scalp (n=8). RNA came from the PAXgene miRNA kit for fixed scalp, the miRNeasy kit for PBMCs, and the RNeasy kit for mouse skin. TCRbeta CDR3 regions were amplified by immunoSEQ multiplex PCR with 35 Vbeta forward and 13 Jbeta reverse primers.

The CDR3 goes from the cysteine to the phenylalanine over 12 residues. Just the 36-base CDR3 DNA is kept, in frame starting at base 1. The germline V gene sets CDR1 to SQVTM and CDR2 to ANQGSEA. V and J lose 4 bases and 4 bases, and a span of 10 bases separates them. The full study reports these points: During tofacitinib treatment, many expanded lesional clones stuck around in both scalp and blood, and this persistence may partly explain why relapse happens after treatment is stopped. Shared TCR sequences between patients were less evident than in mice, which may be partly attributable to HLA diversity in the patient population. With tofacitinib, both scalp clonality and the number of expanded CD8+ clones among the top 100 scalp clones went down significantly. Lesional scalp, especially in alopecia totalis/universalis, showed higher clonality and more expanded CD8+ clones than normal scalp, suggesting antigenic drive. Because the treated cohort was small and had only one nonresponder, larger studies are needed to examine links between baseline CD8+ expansion and response. Scalp TCR repertoire analysis is complicated because resident alphabeta T cells in normal human skin are also sequenced, whereas mouse skin is dominated by gammadelta T cells.

The library was made by the immunoSEQ multiplex PCR assay. RNA was extracted from all samples and reverse transcribed into cDNA as template for TCR sequencing. SuperScript III was used for first-strand cDNA synthesis, primed with a 2:1 mix of oligo-dT and random hexamers. Amplification bias was assessed with a synthetic immune receptor repertoire, and residual bias was removed computationally. In the authors' own workflow: Raw reads were preprocessed to remove errors, and CDR3 was defined by IMGT conventions from the conserved cysteine to phenylalanine. Clonality was calculated as 1 minus Shannon entropy normalized by log2 of the number of productive unique TCRs. Scalp TCRbeta sequences were cross-referenced with sorted blood CD4 and CD8 repertoires so that the CD4 or CD8 identity of scalp clones could be inferred. Entries here come from immuneACCESS through TCRdb and include only in-frame sequences with V and J called. Some clones fail to appear in such tables; in the studies checked, an unresolved V gene covers under half of the shortfall, and the cause of the remainder is unknown. V, J and clone size are taken as reported in that table, and D and trimming were inferred from the DNA itself. The sample table holds about 120,000 clones, of which about 50% were seen once. The ten largest make up roughly 0.5% of the sample.

In this chain, TRBV29-1 is recombined with TRBJ1-1, with no confidently assigned D gene. The sample consisted of CD4+ T cells sorted from blood, taken at week 4, from a patient treated with tofacitinib. The clonotype was recovered from a human donor with alopecia areata. The nucleotide sequence reads as follows: TGCAGCGTTGTGGGGTGGGCCACTGAAGCTTTCTTT. The encoded protein is CSVVGWATEAFF.